A single sample is the source of the 9 T cell receptor gamma chains below, sequenced in a study of γδ T cells in repeated Plasmodium falciparum infection. Gammadelta T cells were flow-sorted from PBMC into Vgamma9/Vdelta2+ and Vdelta2-negative populations for bulk analysis. TCRdb reapplied CATT to the multiplex PCR reads. Of 13,000 to 15,000 gamma-chain clones detected, about 1.5% appear once; the ten largest clones hold about 30%. Sequencing used gamma-delta T cells from blood. Receptors were obtained from a pool of human donors (malaria-infected and uninfected, not separated).

Comments on this clone: The likely explanation is a read error, given a far larger clone one base away. The same CDR3 also results from other DNA sequences found in this sample. The chain combines TRGV4 with TRGJ1 or TRGJ2. No J gene is reported in TCRdb; it was inferred here by comparing the DNA with germline. CDR3 size: 13 residues. Germline CDR1 reads EGSTGY; CDR2 reads YDSYTSSV. CDR3 loop: CATWDGGNYKKLF. CDR3 nucleotide sequence: TGTGCTACCTGGGATGGCGGGAATTATAAGAAACTCTTT.

Of note for this clone: The protein TCRdb lists belongs to a much larger clone and differs from this DNA's translation at residue 5, which points to a read error; the protein shown is made from the DNA. The chain recombines TRGV4 with TRGJ1 or TRGJ2. TCRdb leaves out the J gene; it was filled in here by matching the DNA to germline. Germline V CDR1 and CDR2: EGSTGY, YDSYTSSV. There are 11 residues in the CDR3. CDR3 sequence: CATWGGPRKLF. CDR3 in DNA: TGTGCCACCTGGGGTGGGCCACGGAAACTCTTT.

Concerning this clone itself: The protein in TCRdb stems from a much larger clone and differs at residue 12 from this DNA's translation, likely a read error; here the protein is translated from the DNA. The V gene corresponds to TRGV9; no J gene was called. There are 29 residues in the CDR3. In germline, CDR1 is GITISATS, CDR2 ISYDGTV (reference sequence). The CDR3 nucleotides are TGTGCCTTGTGGGAGGTGCAGAAGGTGGGATTGACAGTGGAACAACACTGGTTGTCACAGGTAAGTATCGGAAGAATACAACATTTC. This gives the protein CALWEVQKVGLTVEQHWLSQVSIGRIQHF.

Judged by abundance, this clone is large. Other DNA sequences of this sample code for an identical CDR3. The chain is built from TRGV9 and TRGJP. V trimming: 5 bases; J trimming: 7 bases; junction bases outside the gene matches: 8. The CDR3 is made up of 16 amino acids. Germline lookup yields CDR1 GITISATS and CDR2 ISYDGTV (reference sequence). CDR3 nucleotide sequence: TGTGCCTTGTGGGCCCAAGGTGAGTTGGGCAAAAAAATCAAGGTATTT. It yields the protein CALWAQGELGKKIKVF.

The sample holds many counts of this clone. The protein recorded in TCRdb matches a much larger clone and deviates from this DNA's translation at residue 6, suggesting a read error; the protein here is obtained by translating the DNA. The chain couples TRGV9 to TRGJ1 or TRGJ2. Germline lookup yields CDR1 GITISATS and CDR2 ISYDGTV (reference sequence). J gave up 3 bases and V 3 bases, and 11 bases lay outside the gene matches. The CDR3 spans 15 residues. The CDR3 region has the DNA TGTGCCTTGTGGGAGCCTACAAACATTTATTATAAGAAACTCTTT. This translates into CALWEPTNIYYKKLF.

Ten or more counts support this clone. TCRdb assigns this DNA the protein of a much larger clone, which departs from its translation at residue 6; this likely reflects a read error, and the protein shown comes from translating the DNA. The chain carries TRGV9 and TRGJP. Germline assignment: CDR1 GITISATS and CDR2 ISYDGTV (reference sequence). Germline trimming cut 2 bases from V and 4 bases from J; bases unmatched to any gene: 8. There are 18 residues in the CDR3. The CDR3 sequence: CALWEASPQELGKKIKVF. The DNA for the CDR3 is TGTGCCTTGTGGGAGGCGTCCCCTCAAGAGTTGGGCAAAAAAATCAAGGTATTT.

This clone was recorded many times. TCRdb attributes to this sequence the protein of a much larger clone, which differs from the DNA translation at residue 10; a read error is likely, and the protein displayed is translated from the DNA. CDR3 region: CALWEKEVFGYYKKLF. The CDR3 DNA is TGTGCCTTGTGGGAGAAGGAAGTCTTCGGTTATTATAAGAAACTCTTT. This chain connects TRGV9 to TRGJ1 or TRGJ2. The CDR3 extends over 16 amino acids. Trimming cost V 3 bases and J 3 bases; bases outside gene matches: 14. Germline lookup yields CDR1 GITISATS and CDR2 ISYDGTV (reference sequence).

Concerning this clone: TCRdb attributes to this sequence the protein of a much larger clone, which differs from the DNA translation at residue 9; a read error is likely, and the protein displayed is translated from the DNA. This chain links TRGV9 with TRGJ1 or TRGJ2. TCRdb supplies no J gene; here it was assigned by aligning the nucleotide sequence to germline. The CDR3 loop spans 12 amino acids. Trimming at V came to 3 bases and at J to 11 bases, leaving 10 bases not matched to a gene. CDR1 is GITISATS and CDR2 is ISYDGTV in the germline V gene (reference sequence). Here the CDR3 DNA reads TGTGCCTTGTGGGAGCCACACTATGAGAAACTCTTT. It yields the protein CALWEPHYEKLF.

This clone showed up just a few times. A far larger clone differs by one base, so this is likely a read error. Other DNA variants within this sample encode the same CDR3. The chain carries TRGV3 and TRGJ1 or TRGJ2. The CDR3 is 13 residues long. The germline gives CDR1 VTNTFY, CDR2 YDVSTARD (reference sequence). The junction had 10 bases not matched to a gene; V was cut back by 4 bases and J by 7 bases. The CDR3: CATWDRHRYKKLF. As DNA, the CDR3 is TGTGCCACCTGGGATAGGCACCGATATAAGAAACTCTTT.